The 22 T cell receptor beta chains presented below share a single source sample, sequenced in a study of cytomegalovirus exposure and HLA in healthy donors. PCR involved 60 Vbeta and 13 Jbeta primers. Method: immunoSEQ multiplex PCR; TCRdb's copy keeps in-frame clones and lacks some. The table lists approximately 210,000 clones, 80% to 90% of them singletons, with over 1% in the top ten. The sample taken for sequencing was PBMCs. Receptors were obtained from a man younger than 40 in good health and CMV-seronegative.

This clone appeared a single time. The chain recombines TRBV18 with TRBJ1-5; 9 bases align to TRBD1. CDR1 and CDR2 (germline): KGHSH, LQKENI. The CDR3 is 14 residues long. The V segment lost 3 bases and the J segment 7 bases; nucleotides outside the gene matches: 4. The CDR3 region has the DNA TGTGCCAGCTCACCGGGACAGGGAATGCAGCCCCAGCATTTT. It is translated as CASSPGQGMQPQHF.

J is TRBJ2-3 and V is TRBV6-1; D remains ambiguous. CDR1 is MNHNS and CDR2 is SASEGT in the germline V gene. V lost 4 bases to trimming and J lost 1 base, with 9 bases between them. The CDR3 runs 14 residues. CDR3 bases: TGTGCCAGCAGTGTACGCGCCCGCACAGATACGCAGTATTTT. Encoded protein: CASSVRARTDTQYF.

This clone was detected once. The chain employs TRBV18 and TRBJ1-5; D call uncertain. Per the germline V gene, CDR1 is KGHSH and CDR2 is LQKENI. V was pared by 3 bases and J by 4 bases, with 7 bases between. There are 13 residues in the CDR3. CDR3 DNA sequence: TGTGCCAGCTCACCTCAGTGGAATCAGCCCCAGCATTTT. Residues: CASSPQWNQPQHF.

This chain joins TRBV7-2 and TRBJ1-2, with D possibly matching TRBD1 (6 bases). V was pared by 1 base and J by 6 bases, with 15 bases between. Germline assignment: CDR1 SGHTA and CDR2 FQGNSA. This CDR3 spans 15 amino acids. The CDR3 DNA reads as TGTGCCAGCAGCTTAGGAGGGGCATCAGGGGATGGCTACACCTTC. It encodes CASSLGGASGDGYTF.

The chain links TRBV5-4 to TRBJ1-1, with TRBD1 matching 7 bases. The CDR3 runs 14 residues. V trimming: 4 bases; J trimming: 11 bases; junction bases outside the gene matches: 14. Germline CDR1 SGHNT, CDR2 YYREEE (reference sequence). Here the CDR3 reads CASSPSRGPGAAFF. The CDR3 bases are TGTGCCAGCAGCCCGTCGAGGGGGCCGGGCGCGGCTTTCTTT.

The chain carries TRBV5-4 and TRBJ2-2; the D is unclear. The germline V and J ends were trimmed by 2 bases and 6 bases, with 5 bases remaining between them. This CDR3 spans 12 amino acids. CDR1 SGHNT and CDR2 YYREEE come from the germline V gene (reference sequence). The CDR3 DNA is TGTGCCAGCAGCTTAAGCGCCGGGGAGCTGTTTTTT. Encoded protein: CASSLSAGELFF.

The rearrangement joins TRBV25-1 to TRBJ2-7; TRBD2 aligns across 8 bases. The CDR3 is 13 amino acids. V lost 5 bases, J lost 4 bases, and 4 bases stayed unmatched. Germline lookup yields CDR1 MGHDK and CDR2 SYGVNS. The CDR3 loop is CASSSGSLYEQYF. The CDR3 bases are TGTGCCAGCAGTAGCGGGAGTCTATACGAGCAGTACTTC.

The count of this clone is one. The V call is TRBV5-1, the J call TRBJ2-2; D may be TRBD2 (6 bases). CDR3 length: 15 residues. Germline CDR1 SGHRS, CDR2 YFSETQ. Trimming removed 1 base at V and 5 bases at J, with 12 bases between. The CDR3 nucleotides read TGCGCCAGCAGCTTGACCGGGACTTCGACCGGGGAGCTGTTTTTT. Residues: CASSLTGTSTGELFF. The complete variable domain, with remaining parts taken from reference TRBV5-1 and TRBJ2-2, reads KAGVTQTPRYLIKTRGQQVTLSCSPISGHRSVSWYQQTPGQGLQFLFEYFSETQRNKGNFPGRFSGRQFSNSRSEMNVSTLELGDSALYLCASSLTGTSTGELFFGEGSRLTVL.

The gene calls are TRBV29-1 and TRBJ2-7, with D possibly TRBD2 on 6 matching bases. The germline V gene has CDR1 SQVTM and CDR2 ANQGSEA. The CDR3 spans 14 residues. CDR3 sequence (DNA): TGCGGCATGGGCCCGGACTACCCTCCCTACGAGCAGTACTTC. As protein: CGMGPDYPPYEQYF.

In the case of this clone: The CDR3 does not end in the conserved phenylalanine or tryptophan, so this is likely a read error. The chain joins TRBV28 to TRBJ1-1, with a weak D call TRBD1 (6 bases). This CDR3 region has 13 residues. CDR1 is MDHEN, CDR2 SYDVKM, per germline. V lost 3 bases, J lost 11 bases, and 16 bases lay in between. The CDR3 DNA reads TGTGCCAGCAGTTTTGGCCACGGGACACGGGCTTTCTCT. It encodes CASSFGHGTRAFS.

This sequence joins TRBV9 and TRBJ1-1; D ambiguous. Trimming pared 2 bases from V and 6 bases from J, leaving 14 bases between. Germline V gene lookup returns CDR1 SGDLS and CDR2 YYNGEE. The CDR3 is 14 amino acids. CDR3 in amino acids: CASSVGVGSAEAFF. The CDR3 bases are TGTGCCAGCAGCGTTGGCGTCGGAAGCGCTGAAGCTTTCTTT.

This clone was seen once. The chain uses TRBV11-2 and TRBJ2-7; TRBD2 agrees at 11 bases. V lost 5 bases, J lost 0 bases, and 6 bases stayed unmatched. CDR1 is SGHAT, CDR2 FQNNGV, per germline. The CDR3 extends over 16 amino acids. CDR3 sequence: CASSAGLAGSSYEQYF. The CDR3 nucleotides are TGTGCCAGCAGCGCAGGACTAGCGGGCAGCTCCTACGAGCAGTACTTC.

V and J are TRBV2 and TRBJ2-1, with 14 nucleotides matching TRBD2. V was pared by 3 bases and J by 7 bases, with 2 bases of the junction left unmatched. Germline assignment: CDR1 SNHLY and CDR2 FYNNEI. The length of the CDR3 is 15 residues. CDR3 nucleotide sequence: TGTGCCAGCAGTGATGGACTAGCGGGAGGTAATGAGCAGTTCTTC. Protein: CASSDGLAGGNEQFF.

This rearrangement joins TRBV5-1 to TRBJ2-1; D unresolved. This CDR3 is built from 14 residues. V was trimmed by 6 bases and J by 1 base, leaving 11 bases between them. Germline CDR1 and CDR2: SGHRS and YFSETQ. The CDR3 DNA reads as TGCGCCAGCACCCCCTCCGGGTCCTACAATGAGCAGTTCTTC. Amino acid sequence: CASTPSGSYNEQFF.

A single count supports this clone. The chain employs TRBV27 and TRBJ1-3; no clear D. The CDR3 totals 12 residues. The germline CDR1 and CDR2 sequences are MNHEY and SMNVEV (reference sequence). Trimming cost V 3 bases and J 2 bases, with 2 bases left between them. CDR3 loop: CASSFTGNTIYF. CDR3 coding DNA: TGTGCCAGCAGTTTTACTGGAAACACCATATATTTT.

This sequence joins TRBV28 and TRBJ2-7; D is unclear. The germline V gene encodes CDR1 MDHEN and CDR2 SYDVKM. V lost 7 bases and J 1 base, leaving 8 bases between the germline ends. The CDR3 sequence is 12 residues long. The CDR3 nucleotides read TGTGCCAGCAAGGAGAGTTCCTACGAGCAGTACTTC. Translating it yields CASKESSYEQYF. The variable domain in full, with the rest retrieved from reference TRBV28 and TRBJ2-7, is DVKVTQSSRYLVKRTGEKVFLECVQDMDHENMFWYRQDPGLGLRLIYFSYDVKMKEKGDIPEGYSVSREKKERFSLILESASTNQTSMYLCASKESSYEQYFGPGTRLTVT.

The V call is TRBV9, the J call TRBJ2-3; 13 positions match TRBD2. Looked up from germline, CDR1 is SGDLS and CDR2 is YYNGEE. V gave up 5 bases and J gave up 4 bases; unmatched junction bases: 7. The CDR3 runs to 16 residues. This CDR3 is CASSRLAGGSADTQYF. The CDR3 DNA follows: TGTGCCAGCAGTCGACTAGCGGGGGGTTCAGCAGATACGCAGTATTTT.

The chain combines TRBV7-6 with TRBJ2-3, with TRBD2 matching 8 bases. This CDR3 is 16 amino acids long. CDR1 SGHVS and CDR2 FNYEAQ come from the germline V gene. J gave up 4 bases and V 1 base, and 7 bases lay outside the gene matches. The CDR3 DNA follows: TGTGCCAGCAGCTTAGGGCTAGCGGGCGGGTCAGATACGCAGTATTTT. Translating it yields CASSLGLAGGSDTQYF.

The genes are TRBV18 and TRBJ2-5; TRBD1 agrees at 8 bases. In germline, CDR1 is KGHSH, CDR2 LQKENI. The V gene end was trimmed by 6 bases and the J gene end by 5 bases; junction bases not matched to a gene: 5. CDR3 length: 13 residues. This chain's CDR3 is CASSPGQVETQYF. CDR3 bases: TGTGCCAGCTCTCCGGGACAGGTGGAGACCCAGTACTTC.

This clone was seen a handful of times. The chain uses TRBV27 and TRBJ2-7, with 7 positions matching TRBD2. CDR1 and CDR2 from the germline V gene are MNHEY and SMNVEV (reference sequence). J lost 7 bases, V lost 8 bases, and 17 bases had no gene match. This CDR3 is 15 amino acids long. This CDR3 reads CASAPSGVQFGEQYF. CDR3 bases: TGTGCCAGCGCCCCTAGCGGCGTCCAATTTGGGGAGCAGTACTTC.

Only one count was recorded for this clone. The J gene is TRBJ2-1, the V gene TRBV5-8; TRBD2 matches 13 bases. V was pared by 1 base and J by 7 bases, with 14 bases of the junction left unmatched. Germline CDR1 reads SGHTS; CDR2 reads YDEGEE. This CDR3 is built from 19 residues. The CDR3 sequence is CASSLPPFVLAGGHNEQFF. CDR3 nucleotides: TGTGCCAGCAGCTTGCCCCCGTTCGTACTAGCGGGGGGGCATAATGAGCAGTTCTTC.

A single count supports this clone. Here the CDR3 reads CATSRARSNYGYTF. The CDR3 DNA reads as TGTGCCACCAGCAGAGCGCGCTCTAACTATGGCTACACCTTC. The J gene is TRBJ1-2, the V gene TRBV15; D not resolved. The CDR3 runs 14 residues. From germline, CDR1 is LNHNV and CDR2 YYDKDF (reference sequence). Trimming took off 1 base at V and 0 bases at J, with 6 bases between the two ends.